Presented here are 9 T cell receptor beta chains from one specimen sequenced in a study of regulatory T cells in long-lasting Graves disease. Sample time point: persistent/refractory GD, antithyroid drugs over 5 years with positive TRAb. From PBMCs, RNA was extracted and then used to make the TCR library. iRepertoire HTBI primers and Arm-PCR of CDR3 regions built TCR beta libraries. Using its own MiXCR run on the multiplex PCR reads, TCRdb lists one record per CDR3 protein. The sample holds some 430,000 distinct CDR3 sequences, roughly 21% seen once. The sequences come from peripheral blood mononuclear cells (PBMCs), collected when the disease was refractory, from a patient treated with antithyroid drugs. These receptors all stem from a female donor with Graves disease.

The V gene is TRBV12-3 or TRBV12-4, the J gene TRBJ2-3; TRBD2 matches at 14 bases. V lost 7 bases to trimming and J lost 3 bases; unmatched junction nucleotides: 6. This CDR3 contains 16 residues. The CDR3 here is CASNLRTSGRTDTQYF. CDR3 coding DNA: TGTGCCAGCAATCTCAGGACTAGCGGGAGGACAGATACGCAGTATTTT.

This clonotype occurred a few times. The chain uses TRBV7-3 and TRBJ2-7; 11 nucleotides align to TRBD2. The length of the CDR3 is 16 residues. The germline CDR1 and CDR2 sequences are SGHTA and FQGTGA. Germline trimming cut 5 bases from V and 5 bases from J; bases unmatched to any gene: 11. Written as DNA, the CDR3 is TGTGCCAGCAGCCCCCCCGTAGCGGGAGGGAACCACGAGCAGTACTTC. It translates to CASSPPVAGGNHEQYF.

CDR3 DNA sequence: TGTGCCATCAGTGAGCGGACAGGAAATTCACCCCTCCACTTT. Residues: CAISERTGNSPLHF. The chain carries TRBV10-3 and TRBJ1-6; TRBD1 matches at 7 bases. Germline V gives CDR1 ENHRY, CDR2 SYGVKD. Germline trimming cut 2 bases from V and 7 bases from J; bases unmatched to any gene: 2. The CDR3 length is 14 residues.

This clonotype was counted at least ten times. The CDR3, as DNA: TGTGCCAGCAGCTTATCCAAGGCGGTTGATAATTCACCCCTCCACTTT. Translating gives CASSLSKAVDNSPLHF. V gene TRBV11-2 combines with J gene TRBJ1-6, with D unclear. Trimming left V 2 bases short and J 5 bases short, with 13 bases between. In germline, CDR1 is SGHAT, CDR2 FQNNGV. The CDR3 covers 16 residues.

The chain employs TRBV6-5 and TRBJ1-1; no reliable D call. CDR1 and CDR2 (germline): MNHEY, SVGAGI. The CDR3 runs 15 residues. V was shortened by 2 bases and J by 4 bases, with 14 bases between the two germline ends. Here the CDR3 reads CASSYRPPGATEAFF. The DNA of the CDR3 is TGTGCCAGCAGTTACCGTCCTCCGGGAGCCACTGAAGCTTTCTTT.

The J gene is TRBJ1-5, the V gene TRBV6-1; 8 positions agree with TRBD1. J lost 7 bases, V lost 5 bases, and 10 bases had no gene match. Germline V gene sequence: CDR1 MNHNS, CDR2 SASEGT. The length of the CDR3 is 15 residues. CDR3 loop: CASSPQGARNQPQHF. CDR3 bases: TGTGCCAGCAGTCCCCAGGGGGCGCGGAACCAGCCCCAGCATTTT.

This clonotype was detected a few times. The chain couples TRBV9 to TRBJ1-1; no firm D call. This CDR3 region has 16 residues. Germline CDR1 reads SGDLS; CDR2 reads YYNGEE. V was shortened by 4 bases and J by 3 bases, with 19 bases between the two germline ends. The CDR3 here is CASSPNGRAGDTEAFF. CDR3 DNA: TGTGCCAGCAGCCCAAACGGGAGGGCCGGGGACACTGAAGCTTTCTTT.

V usage is TRBV28 and J usage is TRBJ2-2; D possibly corresponds to TRBD2 (6 bases). Per the germline V gene, CDR1 is MDHEN and CDR2 is SYDVKM. The CDR3 sequence is 15 residues long. The V end was cut by 6 bases, the J end by 1 base, with 12 bases between. CDR3 bases: TGTGCCAGCAGCACCCCGGGACTGAACACCGGGGAGCTGTTTTTT. The encoded protein is CASSTPGLNTGELFF. The whole variable domain, filled in from reference TRBV28 and TRBJ2-2, reads DVKVTQSSRYLVKRTGEKVFLECVQDMDHENMFWYRQDPGLGLRLIYFSYDVKMKEKGDIPEGYSVSREKKERFSLILESASTNQTSMYLCASSTPGLNTGELFFGEGSRLTVL.

This chain joins TRBV3-1 and TRBJ2-3; D is unresolved. The CDR3 totals 12 residues. In germline, CDR1 is LGHDT, CDR2 YNNKEL (reference sequence). Trimming cost V 2 bases and J 4 bases, with 4 bases left between them. The CDR3 DNA sequence: TGTGCCAGCAGCCAATCCTCAGATACGCAGTATTTT. It specifies CASSQSSDTQYF.